The 4 T cell receptor beta chains below come from one sample, sequenced in a study of blood T cell repertoires in COVID-19. The method was immunoSEQ multiplex PCR; TCRdb's version includes in-frame clones alone and lacks a portion of them. The sample lists 150,000 to 200,000 clones, 80% occurring once. The sequencing sample was made of PBMCs or T cells enriched from blood (not recorded which). These receptor sequences come from a man aged 40-50 years who had recovered from COVID-19.

V usage is TRBV7-3 and J usage is TRBJ1-2; D may be TRBD1 (5 bases). Trimming removed 5 bases at V and 6 bases at J, with 16 bases between. The length of the CDR3 is 14 residues. Germline V CDR1 and CDR2: SGHTA, FQGTGA. CDR3 loop: CASSPLAGSDGYTF. CDR3 DNA: TGTGCCAGCAGCCCCCTTGCAGGGTCGGATGGCTACACCTTC. Complete variable domain (other parts from reference TRBV7-3 and TRBJ1-2): GAGVSQTPSNKVTEKGKYVELRCDPISGHTALYWYRQSLGQGPEFLIYFQGTGAADDSGLPNDRFFAVRPEGSVSTLKIQRTERGDSAVYLCASSPLAGSDGYTFGSGTRLTVV.

V gene TRBV18 combines with J gene TRBJ1-2; perhaps TRBD1 as D (6 bases). The CDR3 spans 13 residues. Germline V CDR1 and CDR2: KGHSH, LQKENI. The V end lost 0 bases, the J end lost 7 bases, and 9 bases lay between the germline ends. The CDR3 DNA reads TGTGCCAGCTCACCACCGAACAGGGCTGGCTACACCTTC. It yields the protein CASSPPNRAGYTF.

V usage is TRBV30 and J usage is TRBJ1-2; TRBD1 might be the D (5 bases). The CDR3 is 12 amino acids. Between the trimmed V and J ends, which lost 2 bases and 6 bases, there was a span of 10 bases. Germline V gene data show CDR1 as GTSNPN and CDR2 as SVGIG (reference sequence). The CDR3 here is CAWSRGFHGYTF. The CDR3 nucleotides are TGTGCCTGGAGTCGGGGGTTTCATGGCTACACCTTC.

The V and J genes are TRBV7-7 and TRBJ2-3; 8 nucleotides agree with TRBD2. V lost 1 base and J lost 2; bases outside the gene matches: 11. Looked up from germline, CDR1 is SSHAT and CDR2 is FNYEAQ (reference sequence). This CDR3 spans 18 amino acids. The CDR3 DNA sequence: TGTGCCAGCAGCTTAGAACCGCGGGGAGCGGGGGCCACAGATACGCAGTATTTT. This encodes CASSLEPRGAGATDTQYF.